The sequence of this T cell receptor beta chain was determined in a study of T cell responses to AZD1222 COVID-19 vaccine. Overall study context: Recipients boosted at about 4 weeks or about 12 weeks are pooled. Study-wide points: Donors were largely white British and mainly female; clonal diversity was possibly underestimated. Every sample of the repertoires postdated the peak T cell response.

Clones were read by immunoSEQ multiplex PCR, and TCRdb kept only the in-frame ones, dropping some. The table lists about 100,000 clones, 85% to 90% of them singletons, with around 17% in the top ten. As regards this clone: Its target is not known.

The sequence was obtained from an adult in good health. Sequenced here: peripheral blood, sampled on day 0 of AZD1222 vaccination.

CDR3 sequence reads: CASSLDGAGANTIYF. The DNA for the CDR3 is TGTGCCAGCAGCTTGGACGGTGCGGGGGCGAACACCATATATTTT. The J gene is TRBJ1-3, the V gene TRBV5-5; a possible D gene is TRBD1 (6 bases). The germline V gene encodes CDR1 SGHKS and CDR2 YYEKEE (reference sequence). V lost 0 bases and J 7 bases, leaving 14 bases between the germline ends. The CDR3 is 15 amino acids.